This TCR beta chain is drawn from a study of cytomegalovirus exposure and HLA in healthy donors. This clone was picked up one time. Its matching antigen is unknown. It was with 60 Vbeta and 13 Jbeta primers that the PCR ran. TCRdb keeps only in-frame clones here, not all; method: immunoSEQ multiplex PCR. The table includes 70,000 to 95,000 clones, over 75% detected once. With 5 bases removed from V and 7 bases from J, the gap between germline ends came to 12 bases. The CDR3 loop spans 13 amino acids. Germline CDR1 MNHEY, CDR2 SVGAGI. Study outcomes and limitations: A link between a missense DCLRE1C variant and TCR beta V- and J-gene trimming emerged from a later analysis.

The specimen was PBMCs. This chain joins TRBV6-5 and TRBJ1-5, with D possibly TRBD1 on 5 matching bases. This TCR was sampled from a man aged 25 to 45 in good health and CMV-seropositive. The CDR3 nucleotides read TGTGCCAGCAGTGCGAGCGGGGGGCAGCCCCAGCATTTT. Amino acid sequence: CASSASGGQPQHF.